These 16 T cell receptor beta chains came from one sample sequenced in a study of post-analysis software for immune sequencing data. Overall study findings and caveats: Elevated frequency relative to controls characterized 4 or 5 TRBV segments in patients, TRBV5-6, TRBV5-1 and TRBV20-1 among them.

These TCRs' antigens remain unknown. TCR beta cDNA libraries included unique molecular identifiers. MiXCR, run by TCRdb on the PCR reads, gives a single entry per CDR3 protein. The data show roughly 620,000 distinct CDR3 sequences, with 44% seen just once and under 2% held by the top ten. The source material was blood. All receptors come from a girl aged 5 to 17 with multiple sclerosis.

The chain couples TRBV10-3 to TRBJ2-7, with D possibly matching TRBD1 (7 bases). The V and J ends lost 2 bases and 3 bases respectively, with 14 bases between them. This CDR3 comprises 15 residues. Germline assignment: CDR1 ENHRY and CDR2 SYGVKD. CDR3 sequence (DNA): TGTGCCATCAGTGAGAAGGCAGGGGGGAACTACGAGCAGTACTTC. Protein: CAISEKAGGNYEQYF.

The chain combines TRBV12-3 or TRBV12-4 with TRBJ2-1; maybe TRBD2 (5 bases). V was pared by 5 bases and J by 1 base, with 12 bases between. The CDR3 spans 15 residues. The CDR3 sequence: CASSRTRRSYNEQFF. DNA of the CDR3: TGTGCCAGCAGTCGGACCCGGAGGTCCTACAATGAGCAGTTCTTC.

This rearrangement joins TRBV11-2 to TRBJ2-3; D not certain. The ends were cut back, 1 base at V and 6 bases at J, with 5 bases in the middle. The CDR3 loop spans 12 amino acids. Per germline, CDR1 SGHAT and CDR2 FQNNGV. The CDR3 is CASSLVSDTQYF. CDR3 DNA: TGTGCCAGCAGCTTAGTTTCGGATACGCAGTATTTT.

This chain links TRBV7-3 with TRBJ1-1, with D unclear. Trimming shortened V by 5 bases and J by 1 base, and 11 bases separated the two germline ends. Germline loops: CDR1 SGHTA, CDR2 FQGTGA. CDR3 size: 14 residues. The CDR3 region has the DNA TGTGCCAGCAGCCCAAGTAGTAGGAACACTGAAGCTTTCTTT. Protein: CASSPSSRNTEAFF.

The chain joins TRBV6-5 to TRBJ2-3, with a weak D call TRBD2 (5 bases). Per germline, CDR1 MNHEY and CDR2 SVGAGI. CDR3 size: 15 residues. With 4 bases removed from V and 4 bases from J, the gap between germline ends came to 15 bases. The CDR3 DNA follows: TGTGCCAGCAGTTCCAGCGGAACCGGCGCAGATACGCAGTATTTT. It encodes CASSSSGTGADTQYF.

This clonotype was detected only a few times. J is TRBJ2-5 and V is TRBV7-9; the D gene is possibly TRBD1 (5 bases). CDR1 and CDR2 from the germline V gene are SEHNR and FQNEAQ (reference sequence). V was pared by 4 bases and J by 0 bases, with 12 bases between. The CDR3 loop spans 15 amino acids. The chain's CDR3 is CASSSRQFYQETQYF. CDR3 nucleotides: TGTGCCAGCAGCTCGCGACAGTTTTACCAAGAGACCCAGTACTTC. Full variable domain (missing parts from reference TRBV7-9 and TRBJ2-5): DTGVSQNPRHKITKRGQNVTFRCDPISEHNRLYWYRQTLGQGPEFLTYFQNEAQLEKSRLLSDRFSAERPKGSFSTLEIQRTEQGDSAMYLCASSSRQFYQETQYFGPGTRLLVL.

This chain joins TRBV29-1 and TRBJ2-1; D remains unclear. Germline CDR1 and CDR2: SQVTM and ANQGSEA. The CDR3 is made up of 14 amino acids. V was trimmed by 3 bases and J by 0 bases, leaving 9 bases between them. The CDR3 loop reads CSVDSVLSYNEQFF. In DNA, the CDR3 is TGCAGCGTTGACAGCGTCCTCTCCTACAATGAGCAGTTCTTC.

The chain recombines TRBV7-9 with TRBJ2-7; D is possibly TRBD2 (6 bases). The CDR3 is 14 amino acids. Germline V gene sequence: CDR1 SEHNR, CDR2 FQNEAQ (reference sequence). The V end was cut by 3 bases, the J end by 0 bases, with 9 bases between. CDR3 loop: CASSLLASSYEQYF. CDR3 in DNA: TGTGCCAGCAGCTTGCTAGCGAGCTCCTACGAGCAGTACTTC.

The V and J genes are TRBV5-5 and TRBJ2-7; D might be TRBD2 (6 bases). Trimming removed 1 base from V and 2 bases from J, with 16 bases in between. Germline CDR1 and CDR2: SGHKS and YYEKEE (reference sequence). The CDR3 is 16 amino acids. CDR3 in DNA: TGTGCCAGCAGCTTGTACGGCGGGATCAGACCCTACGAGCAGTACTTC. It specifies CASSLYGGIRPYEQYF. The variable domain in full, with the rest retrieved from reference TRBV5-5 and TRBJ2-7, is DAGVTQSPTHLIKTRGQQVTLRCSPISGHKSVSWYQQVLGQGPQFIFQYYEKEERGRGNFPDRFSARQFPNYSSELNVNALLLGDSALYLCASSLYGGIRPYEQYFGPGTRLTVT.

V usage is TRBV29-1 and J usage is TRBJ2-3, with D possibly TRBD1 on 6 matching bases. Germline values: CDR1 SQVTM, CDR2 ANQGSEA. The CDR3 sequence is 11 residues long. V was trimmed by 4 bases and J by 10 bases, leaving 12 bases between them. The CDR3 sequence is CSVVSTGAQYF. The CDR3 DNA is TGCAGCGTTGTATCGACAGGAGCGCAGTATTTT.

This clonotype showed up just a few times. The chain couples TRBV4-1 to TRBJ1-1; D not certain. Trimming removed 1 base from V and 4 bases from J, with 16 bases in between. The CDR3 runs 16 residues. The V gene's germline CDR1 is MGHRA and CDR2 YSYEKL. The CDR3 spells CASSQGWGSGSTEAFF. For the CDR3, the DNA is TGCGCCAGCAGCCAAGGATGGGGAAGCGGCAGCACTGAAGCTTTCTTT.

This chain links TRBV20-1 with TRBJ1-6; weak D call: TRBD1 (6 bases). Trimming cost V 2 bases and J 0 bases, with 8 bases left between them. Germline-derived CDR1 and CDR2 are DFQATT and SNEGSKA (reference sequence). The CDR3 is 15 residues long. The CDR3 loop is CSARLDSSYNSPLHF. For the CDR3, the DNA is TGCAGTGCTAGACTGGACAGCTCCTATAATTCACCCCTCCACTTT.

This clonotype came up a few times. The rearrangement uses TRBV12-3 or TRBV12-4 and TRBJ2-7; D may correspond to TRBD1 or TRBD2 (5 bases each). Trimming stripped 5 bases from V and 3 bases from J, with 20 bases between. This CDR3 comprises 16 residues. The CDR3 region has the DNA TGTGCCAGCAGTCCTTCCGGGGCAGCCGGCCGCTACGAGCAGTACTTC. Its protein product is CASSPSGAAGRYEQYF.

This clonotype was detected many times. V usage is TRBV12-3 or TRBV12-4 and J usage is TRBJ2-1; 12 bases agree with TRBD2. With 6 bases clipped from V and 6 bases from J, the junction kept 3 bases outside the gene matches. The length of the CDR3 is 14 residues. The CDR3 DNA reads TGTGCCAGCAGCCTAGCGGGAGGGTTCAATGAGCAGTTCTTC. Translation: CASSLAGGFNEQFF.

This clonotype was counted between two and nine times. The rearrangement joins TRBV2 to TRBJ2-5, with 12 bases lining up with TRBD2. Per germline, CDR1 SNHLY and CDR2 FYNNEI. V was clipped by 5 bases and J by 3 bases; unmatched bases: 7. This CDR3 comprises 16 residues. The CDR3 DNA follows: TGTGCCAGCAGTTACGGACTAGCGGGAATTAAAGAGACCCAGTACTTC. Its translation is CASSYGLAGIKETQYF.

The J gene is TRBJ2-1, the V gene TRBV5-1; 7 nucleotides match TRBD2. This CDR3 spans 15 amino acids. Germline V lookup: CDR1 SGHRS, CDR2 YFSETQ. Losses at the gene ends were 3 bases for V and 7 bases for J; bases not matched to a gene: 10. CDR3 amino acids: CASSWGGGLLNEQFF. Written as DNA, the CDR3 is TGCGCCAGCAGCTGGGGCGGGGGTCTTCTTAATGAGCAGTTCTTC.